A selection of T cell receptor beta chains follows, all from one sample in a study of PD-L1 blockade in urothelial cancer. Data came from immunoSEQ multiplex PCR; TCRdb stores just in-frame clones and leaves some out. The sample shows around 51,000 clones, approximately 83% of them seen only once. The sample was PBMCs, taken around atezolizumab (anti-PD-L1) treatment. The receptors shown here come from a man aged 55-75 years with urothelial cancer. Both conserved end residues are part of each CDR3. A D gene is named only where the DNA matches it firmly. Clone size is stated in some rows and not others, as once, few, many or a class when expanded.

>TRBV14|NA|TRBJ2-1|TRBD2
TGTGCCAGCAGCAGGGATAGCGGGAGGGCCACCGGTGAGCAGTTCTTC
CASSRDSGRATGEQFF
>TRBV27|NA|TRBJ2-2|NA
TGTGCCAGCAGTTTCCGTATCACCGGGGAGCTGTTTTTT
CASSFRITGELFF
>TRBV30|few|TRBJ1-1|NA
TGTGCCTGGAGTTACATGGTGGAAGCTTTCTTT
CAWSYMVEAFF
>TRBV29-1|NA|TRBJ2-4|TRBD1
TGCAGCGGCATAACAGGGGGTAAAAACATTCAGTACTTC
CSGITGGKNIQYF
>TRBV6-1|NA|TRBJ2-3|TRBD1
TGTGCCAGCAGGAGGACAGGGGACACAGATACGCAGTATTTT
CASRRTGDTDTQYF
>TRBV7-8|NA|TRBJ2-7|NA
TGTGCCAGCAGCTTAGGGGCCGTATCCCACGAGCAGTACTTC
CASSLGAVSHEQYF
>TRBV7-8|NA|TRBJ2-2|NA
TGTGCCAGCAGAAGCTTAGTGGCGGGCACCGGGGAGCTGTTTTTT
CASRSLVAGTGELFF
>TRBV6-5|NA|TRBJ2-7|NA
TGTGCCAGCAGAACAAGACGGGATGGGGAGCAGTACTTC
CASRTRRDGEQYF
>TRBV5-1|few|TRBJ1-1|TRBD1
TGCGCCAGCAGCACGATTACAGGGACAGTATCGGCTTTCTTT
CASSTITGTVSAFF
>TRBV19|NA|TRBJ1-2|TRBD1
TGTGCCAGTAGTTTGGGAAGGGGGCATGAAGGCTACACTTTC
CASSLGRGHEGYTF
>TRBV5-1|NA|TRBJ2-5|NA
TGCGCCAGCAGCTTGCCGGCGGAAGAGACCCAGTACTTC
CASSLPAEETQYF
>TRBV28|NA|TRBJ2-3|NA
TGTGCCAGTCGGGGTACTAGCACAGATACGCAGTATTTT
CASRGTSTDTQYF
>TRBV30|NA|TRBJ2-7|NA
TGTGCCTGGCGGGGGACCGAGGGCTTCCTCTCCTACGAGCAGTACTTC
CAWRGTEGFLSYEQYF
>TRBV28|NA|TRBJ1-3|NA
TGTGCCAGCAGTTGGGGGGGGTCTGGAAACACCATATATTTT
CASSWGGSGNTIYF
>TRBV30|NA|TRBJ2-5|NA
TGTGCCTGGAGTGTGCCAGGGGCGTTACAAGAGACCCAGTACTTC
CAWSVPGALQETQYF
>TRBV6-6|once|TRBJ2-7|NA
TGTGCCAGCAGTTACGTATTAAGGGACTCGGCAAACTTC
CASSYVLRDSANF
>TRBV14|NA|TRBJ2-7|NA
TGTGCCAGCAGCCAACAGGGGCCTAGCGAGCAGTACTTC
CASSQQGPSEQYF
>TRBV14|NA|TRBJ2-7|NA
TGTGCCAGCAGCCTGGCTTCCTACGAGCAGTACTTC
CASSLASYEQYF
>TRBV6-5|NA|TRBJ1-1|NA
TGTGCCAGCAGTCTCAGGGTTAACACTGAAGCTTTCTTT
CASSLRVNTEAFF
>TRBV29-1|NA|TRBJ2-7|NA
TGCAGCGTAATTGGGACTTCCTACGGGCAGTACTTC
CSVIGTSYGQYF
>TRBV5-1|NA|TRBJ2-3|NA
TGCGCCAGCAGCTTGGCCCGCAGCGTGACAGATACGCAGTATTTT
CASSLARSVTDTQYF
>TRBV2|NA|TRBJ1-4|NA
TGTGCCAGCCTGTCGGAAAAACTGTTTTTT
CASLSEKLFF
>TRBV5-1|NA|TRBJ1-1|NA
TGCGCCAGCAGCCCCGGAGTAGGACAGATGAACACTGAAGCTTTCTTT
CASSPGVGQMNTEAFF
>TRBV30|NA|TRBJ2-7|NA
TGTGCCTGGAGTGCTTCCCTTCGCAGGGGCTCCGGCGAGCAGTACTTC
CAWSASLRRGSGEQYF
>TRBV6-6|NA|TRBJ1-3|NA
TGTGCCAGCAGTTATCCCGGGGTTGCCGGAAACACCATATATTTT
CASSYPGVAGNTIYF
>TRBV5-1|few|TRBJ1-2|TRBD1
TGCGCCACCCCCCCCGTGACGGACAGGGGACTTGGGTTTTCTGGCTACACCTTC
CATPPVTDRGLGFSGYTF
>TRBV6-5|once|TRBJ2-7|TRBD1
TGTGCCAGCAGTTTAGGGGAGGACAGGGAGTACGAGCAGTACTTC
CASSLGEDREYEQYF
>TRBV11-3|NA|TRBJ1-1|NA
TGTGCCAGCAGCCACCGTCGGTCAGGGTACACTGAAGCTTTCTTT
CASSHRRSGYTEAFF
>TRBV7-9|NA|TRBJ1-5|NA
TGTGCCAGCAGCTTAGACGCCGGGAGGGGTTGGTTTCAGCCCCAGCATTTT
CASSLDAGRGWFQPQHF
>TRBV9|NA|TRBJ1-2|NA
TGTGCCAGCAGCGTAGGACCAGGGACTAACTATGGCTACACCTTC
CASSVGPGTNYGYTF
>TRBV6-5|NA|TRBJ1-2|TRBD1
TGTGCCAGCAGCGCCCGGGGACAGGGTCATGGCTACACCTTC
CASSARGQGHGYTF
>TRBV6-1|NA|TRBJ2-1|NA
TGTGCCAGCAGTGATGCTCTGGCAGAGCAGTTCTTC
CASSDALAEQFF
>TRBV2|few|TRBJ1-3|NA
TGTGCCAGCAGTCGGGACTTAGGAAACACCATATATTTT
CASSRDLGNTIYF
>TRBV5-1|NA|TRBJ2-1|NA
TGCTCGACGAAAGAAGCAGGGGGGTCTTACAATGAGCAGTTCTTC
CSTKEAGGSYNEQFF
>TRBV5-8|NA|TRBJ1-1|NA
TGTGCCAGCAGCTTAGGGGGGGTCGGCACTGAAGCTTTCTTT
CASSLGGVGTEAFF
>TRBV18|NA|TRBJ1-5|NA
TGTGCCAGCTCACCATTCGGGAATCAGCCCCAGCATTTT
CASSPFGNQPQHF
>TRBV10-3|few|TRBJ2-7|TRBD1
TGTGCCATCAGTGCGGGACAGGGGTCGCACGAGCAGTACTTC
CAISAGQGSHEQYF
>TRBV28|NA|TRBJ2-5|NA
TGTGCCAGCAGTTTGCGCAACCAAGAGACCCAGTACTTC
CASSLRNQETQYF
>TRBV7-3|NA|TRBJ1-1|NA
TGTGCCAGCAGCCTTGGTGGGCCGAACACTGAAGCTTTCTTT
CASSLGGPNTEAFF
>TRBV9|NA|TRBJ2-2|TRBD2
TGTGCCAGCAGCGCCGTAGCGGGGGGCAGCACCGGGGAGCTGTTTTTT
CASSAVAGGSTGELFF